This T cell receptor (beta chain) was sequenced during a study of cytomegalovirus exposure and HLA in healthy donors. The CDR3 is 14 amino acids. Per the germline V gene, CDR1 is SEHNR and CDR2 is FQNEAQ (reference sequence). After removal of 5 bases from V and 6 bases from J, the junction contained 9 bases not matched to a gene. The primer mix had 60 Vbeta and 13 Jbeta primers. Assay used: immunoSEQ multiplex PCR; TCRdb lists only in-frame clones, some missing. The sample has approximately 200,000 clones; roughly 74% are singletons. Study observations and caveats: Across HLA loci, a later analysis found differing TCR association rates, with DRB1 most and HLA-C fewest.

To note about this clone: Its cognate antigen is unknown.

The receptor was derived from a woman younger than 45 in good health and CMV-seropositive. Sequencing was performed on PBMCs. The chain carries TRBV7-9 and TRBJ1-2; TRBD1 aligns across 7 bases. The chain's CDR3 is CASSQQQGTHGYTF. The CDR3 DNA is TGTGCCAGCAGCCAACAACAGGGGACGCATGGCTACACCTTC.